Presented here are 29 T cell receptor beta chains from one specimen sequenced in a study of patients and donors after allogeneic stem cell transplantation. TCRdb re-analysed the RT-PCR reads in MiXCR, keeping a single row per CDR3 protein. The data hold about 87,000 distinct CDR3 sequences, with about 5% observed a single time. The specimen was blood, either unsorted or a sorted T cell fraction (not recorded which). The receptors were gathered from a human donor who was either an allogeneic HSCT recipient or a stem cell or donor lymphocyte infusion donor (not recorded which). It is not recorded whose cells these are; they may come from a transplant donor.

This clonotype was observed many times. Here the CDR3 reads CSASAGTSEPYNEQFF. The CDR3, as DNA: TGCAGTGCTAGCGCCGGGACTAGCGAACCGTACAATGAGCAGTTCTTC. The genes are TRBV20-1 and TRBJ2-1, with TRBD2 matching 10 bases. CDR3 length: 16 amino acids. V lost 3 bases and J lost 4; bases outside the gene matches: 9. Germline V gene data show CDR1 as DFQATT and CDR2 as SNEGSKA (reference sequence).

This chain uses TRBV7-9 with TRBJ1-1; no clear D. This CDR3 comprises 13 residues. CDR1 is SEHNR and CDR2 is FQNEAQ in the germline V gene (reference sequence). Trimming removed 3 bases from V and 5 bases from J, with 10 bases in between. As DNA, the CDR3 is TGTGCCAGCAGCTTCGTTTTCGGGACTGAAGCTTTCTTT. It codes for CASSFVFGTEAFF.

This clonotype was seen ten or more times. The gene calls are TRBV28 and TRBJ2-7; 8 bases map to TRBD1. The CDR3 extends over 14 amino acids. Losses at the gene ends were 10 bases for V and 3 bases for J; bases not matched to a gene: 11. CDR1 and CDR2 from the germline V gene are MDHEN and SYDVKM. CDR3 region: CATMVDRDRYEQYF. The CDR3 region has the DNA TGTGCCACGATGGTGGACAGGGATCGCTACGAGCAGTACTTC.

This clonotype was counted between two and nine times. This chain joins TRBV27 and TRBJ2-1; 10 bases match TRBD1. The CDR3 runs 15 residues. Germline loops: CDR1 MNHEY, CDR2 SMNVEV (reference sequence). The V gene end was trimmed by 6 bases and the J gene end by 2 bases; junction bases not matched to a gene: 4. The CDR3 reads CASRPGTGAYNEQFF. CDR3 DNA: TGTGCCAGCAGACCCGGGACAGGGGCCTACAATGAGCAGTTCTTC.

This clonotype was seen repeatedly, ten times or more. The V call is TRBV20-1, the J call TRBJ2-5; D not certain. Germline CDR1 reads DFQATT; CDR2 reads SNEGSKA (reference sequence). With 5 bases removed from V and 4 bases from J, the gap between germline ends came to 11 bases. The CDR3 consists of 12 residues. Here the CDR3 DNA reads TGCAGTGCTCCGGATCGCAGAGAGACCCAGTACTTC. This gives the protein CSAPDRRETQYF.

The chain has TRBV7-3 and TRBJ2-5; weak D call: TRBD1 (5 bases). Germline CDR1 is SGHTA and CDR2 is FQGTGA. The CDR3 runs 14 residues. Trimming shortened V by 5 bases and J by 2 bases, and 12 bases separated the two germline ends. The DNA of the CDR3 is TGTGCCAGCAGCGAAACAAGGGGTCAAGAGACCCAGTACTTC. Residues: CASSETRGQETQYF.

The sample holds many counts of this clonotype. This chain connects TRBV3-1 to TRBJ1-1, with D unresolved. The V and J ends lost 0 bases and 8 bases respectively, with 13 bases between them. The CDR3 sequence is 14 residues long. Germline CDR1 LGHDT, CDR2 YNNKEL (reference sequence). The CDR3 sequence is CASSQEVRGQEAFF. In DNA, the CDR3 is TGTGCCAGCAGCCAAGAGGTCCGCGGCCAGGAAGCTTTCTTT.

This clonotype was seen repeatedly, ten times or more. The chain combines TRBV28 with TRBJ1-5, with a tentative D call TRBD1 (5 bases). Germline-derived CDR1 and CDR2 are MDHEN and SYDVKM. Trimming removed 5 bases at V and 7 bases at J, with 12 bases between. The CDR3 length is 13 residues. CDR3 sequence: CASSPIRGQPQHF. The CDR3 bases are TGTGCCAGCAGTCCCATTCGGGGCCAGCCCCAGCATTTT. The complete variable domain, with remaining parts taken from reference TRBV28 and TRBJ1-5, reads DVKVTQSSRYLVKRTGEKVFLECVQDMDHENMFWYRQDPGLGLRLIYFSYDVKMKEKGDIPEGYSVSREKKERFSLILESASTNQTSMYLCASSPIRGQPQHFGDGTRLSIL.

The rearrangement links TRBV24-1 to TRBJ1-5; D is unclear. CDR3 length equals 16 residues. In germline, CDR1 is KGHDR, CDR2 SFDVKD. V dropped 2 bases and J dropped 2 bases, with 12 bases sitting between them. The CDR3 sequence: CATSDSHRGGNQPQHF. The CDR3 nucleotides read TGTGCCACCAGTGATTCCCACCGGGGAGGCAATCAGCCCCAGCATTTT.

A few counts support this clonotype. The chain employs TRBV6-1 and TRBJ1-3; D is perhaps TRBD1 (5 bases). The V end lost 1 base, the J end lost 0 bases, and 10 bases lay between the germline ends. Looked up from germline, CDR1 is MNHNS and CDR2 is SASEGT. The CDR3 runs 16 residues. Here the CDR3 reads CASSEGGVSSGNTIYF. The CDR3 nucleotides are TGTGCCAGCAGTGAAGGAGGGGTCAGCTCTGGAAACACCATATATTTT.

This clonotype was seen at least ten times. The J gene is TRBJ2-1, the V gene TRBV6-4; possible D gene TRBD2, 5 bases. V was shortened by 0 bases and J by 1 base, with 10 bases between the two germline ends. The CDR3 runs to 16 residues. Per germline, CDR1 MRHNA and CDR2 SNTAGT. CDR3: CASSDSSSGSYNEQFF. CDR3 DNA: TGTGCCAGCAGTGACTCGTCCAGCGGATCCTACAATGAGCAGTTCTTC.

This clonotype was seen at least ten times. This chain joins TRBV12-3 or TRBV12-4 and TRBJ1-1, with D unresolved. There are 14 residues in the CDR3. The V end lost 4 bases, the J end lost 4 bases, and 13 bases lay between the germline ends. The CDR3 loop reads CASSYLTAGTEAFF. CDR3 nucleotides: TGTGCCAGCAGTTACCTGACGGCAGGCACTGAAGCTTTCTTT.

In its sample, this clonotype was seen many times. This sequence joins TRBV29-1 and TRBJ1-1; a weak D match, TRBD1 (5 bases). V was clipped by 5 bases and J by 0 bases, with 19 bases between them. The CDR3 is made up of 16 amino acids. Germline loops: CDR1 SQVTM, CDR2 ANQGSEA. DNA for the CDR3: TGCAGCGTTACCCGATTGGGGGGAAAACTGAACACTGAAGCTTTCTTT. Translated, it gives CSVTRLGGKLNTEAFF.

This clonotype appeared many times. The chain is built from TRBV11-2 and TRBJ2-4; 8 nucleotides match TRBD1. Germline-derived CDR1 and CDR2 are SGHAT and FQNNGV. The V gene end was trimmed by 4 bases and the J gene end by 5 bases; junction bases not matched to a gene: 1. This CDR3 spans 13 amino acids. The CDR3 here is CASSSGQENIQYF. For the CDR3, the DNA is TGTGCCAGCAGCTCGGGACAGGAAAACATTCAGTACTTC.

The V gene is TRBV4-1, the J gene TRBJ1-4; a possible D gene is TRBD1 (5 bases). The CDR3 has 14 amino acids. Trimming left V 0 bases short and J 8 bases short, with 10 bases between. CDR1 and CDR2 (germline): MGHRA, YSYEKL. CDR3 residues: CASSQDSGREKLFF. In DNA form, the CDR3 reads TGCGCCAGCAGCCAAGATTCAGGGAGGGAAAAACTGTTTTTT.

This clonotype has at least ten counts. The chain carries TRBV2 and TRBJ2-4, with 10 bases lining up with TRBD1. The ends lost 7 bases at V and 0 bases at J; junction bases unmatched: 9. Germline CDR1 SNHLY, CDR2 FYNNEI. This CDR3 has 17 amino acids. CDR3 in amino acids: CASKTGGLWAAKNIQYF. CDR3 coding DNA: TGTGCCAGCAAGACAGGGGGCTTGTGGGCAGCCAAAAACATTCAGTACTTC.

This clonotype has at least ten counts. This chain joins TRBV7-9 and TRBJ1-1; TRBD1 is a possible D gene (6 bases). The V and J ends lost 2 bases and 6 bases respectively, with 16 bases between them. Germline V lookup: CDR1 SEHNR, CDR2 FQNEAQ (reference sequence). The CDR3 spans 15 residues. The CDR3 here is CASSLPRRGAAEAFF. Written as DNA, the CDR3 is TGTGCCAGCAGCTTACCCCGACGGGGGGCCGCTGAAGCTTTCTTT.

At least ten counts were recorded for this clonotype. The CDR3 is CASAGLGAGEEEQFF. The CDR3 coding sequence is TGTGCCAGCGCCGGTCTAGGAGCGGGAGAGGAGGAGCAGTTCTTC. The genes are TRBV27 and TRBJ2-1, with 8 bases lining up with TRBD2. Germline-derived CDR1 and CDR2 are MNHEY and SMNVEV (reference sequence). The CDR3 is 15 residues long. V was clipped by 8 bases and J by 10 bases; unmatched bases: 16.

This clonotype was counted ten times or more. The chain joins TRBV10-3 to TRBJ1-1; 9 nucleotides line up with TRBD1. This CDR3 comprises 15 residues. The ends lost 4 bases at V and 5 bases at J; junction bases unmatched: 8. The V gene's germline CDR1 is ENHRY and CDR2 SYGVKD. The CDR3 coding sequence is TGTGCCATCAGTGGCCCGGGACAGGGTAGGACTGAAGCTTTCTTT. Residues: CAISGPGQGRTEAFF.

In its sample, this clonotype was seen a few times. The rearrangement joins TRBV20-1 to TRBJ1-5, with 7 bases aligning to TRBD1. The CDR3 is 13 amino acids. Looked up from germline, CDR1 is DFQATT and CDR2 is SNEGSKA (reference sequence). Trimming took 6 bases from V and 5 from J; bases not matched to a gene: 7. CDR3 coding DNA: TGCAGTGCCAACCATGGGACAGATCAGCCCCAGCATTTT. Translated: CSANHGTDQPQHF.

This clonotype was found many times. The rearrangement links TRBV6-1 to TRBJ1-5, with 7 nucleotides matching TRBD1. Germline V gives CDR1 MNHNS, CDR2 SASEGT. V shed 6 bases and J 9 bases; nucleotides not matched to a gene: 8. This CDR3 region has 13 residues. CDR3 sequence (DNA): TGTGCCAGCAGGTTACAGGGGAGTGGGCCCCAGCATTTT. It codes for CASRLQGSGPQHF.

The sample holds many counts of this clonotype. The rearrangement uses TRBV7-2 and TRBJ1-1; D not certain. CDR3 length equals 13 residues. The germline gives CDR1 SGHTA, CDR2 FQGNSA. V was pared by 5 bases and J by 3 bases, with 10 bases between. DNA for the CDR3: TGTGCCAGCAGCCTATCTATATACACTGAAGCTTTCTTT. Protein product: CASSLSIYTEAFF. The full variable domain, with the rest looked up from reference TRBV7-2 and TRBJ1-1, is GAGVSQSPSNKVTEKGKDVELRCDPISGHTALYWYRQSLGQGLEFLIYFQGNSAPDKSGLPSDRFSAERTGGSVSTLTIQRTQQEDSAVYLCASSLSIYTEAFFGQGTRLTVV.

In its sample, this clonotype was seen a few times. The gene calls are TRBV20-1 and TRBJ2-3; D is perhaps TRBD2 (7 bases). Germline values: CDR1 DFQATT, CDR2 SNEGSKA (reference sequence). Trimming removed 6 bases from V and 0 bases from J, with 19 bases in between. This CDR3 region has 16 residues. The CDR3 spells CSAQGGGTTSTDTQYF. The CDR3 coding sequence is TGCAGTGCCCAAGGGGGGGGAACAACCAGCACAGATACGCAGTATTTT.

This clonotype was detected ten times or more. The gene calls are TRBV9 and TRBJ2-2; TRBD1 agrees at 7 bases. V was pared by 4 bases and J by 4 bases, with 10 bases of the junction left unmatched. CDR1 and CDR2 from the germline V gene are SGDLS and YYNGEE. This CDR3 has 16 amino acids. CDR3 bases: TGTGCCAGCAGCTTAGGGACAGTTGTTGGCACCGGGGAGCTGTTTTTT. Translating gives CASSLGTVVGTGELFF.

This clonotype has a handful of counts. V and J are TRBV20-1 and TRBJ2-2; TRBD2 is a possible D gene (5 bases). Germline V gene lookup returns CDR1 DFQATT and CDR2 SNEGSKA (reference sequence). Trimming pared 5 bases from V and 2 bases from J, leaving 12 bases between. The CDR3 length is 14 residues. The CDR3 nucleotides read TGCAGTGCTCCCCGGGATCATAACACCGGGGAGCTGTTTTTT. Its translation: CSAPRDHNTGELFF.

The chain uses TRBV27 and TRBJ1-5; D remains ambiguous. Germline V gives CDR1 MNHEY, CDR2 SMNVEV (reference sequence). This CDR3 has 17 amino acids. V lost 4 bases, J lost 1 base, and 17 bases lay in between. The CDR3 DNA reads TGTGCCAGCAGTTCCATCTCCGTGGGGAGCAGCAATCAGCCCCAGCATTTT. Protein sequence: CASSSISVGSSNQPQHF.

Many counts were recorded for this clonotype. V is TRBV6-1 and J is TRBJ1-5; D may be TRBD1 (6 bases). In germline, CDR1 is MNHNS, CDR2 SASEGT. V was clipped by 6 bases and J by 6 bases, with 15 bases between them. There are 14 residues in the CDR3. The CDR3 sequence is CASRGGKGGQPQHF. In DNA, the CDR3 is TGTGCCAGCAGAGGGGGTAAGGGGGGTCAGCCCCAGCATTTT.

Many counts were recorded for this clonotype. CDR3 residues: CSASIGGLGYGYTF. The CDR3 DNA follows: TGCAGTGCTAGCATCGGGGGATTGGGCTATGGCTACACCTTC. J is TRBJ1-2 and V is TRBV20-1; TRBD1 might be the D (5 bases). Trimming stripped 3 bases from V and 4 bases from J, with 15 bases between. The germline CDR1 and CDR2 sequences are DFQATT and SNEGSKA (reference sequence). The CDR3 extends over 14 amino acids.

This clonotype was seen at least ten times. The DNA of the CDR3 is TGTGCCAGCAGTTACTTAGGTAGTGAGCAGTACTTC. It yields the protein CASSYLGSEQYF. The V gene is TRBV6-2 or TRBV6-3, the J gene TRBJ2-7; D not certain. The CDR3 spans 12 residues. In germline, CDR1 is MNHEY, CDR2 SVGEGT. V lost 1 base and J lost 7, with 8 bases in between.